These T cell receptor beta chains were read from a single sample in a study of control samples from healthy donors and cancer patients. Produced via immunoSEQ multiplex PCR; TCRdb's table is partial and in-frame only. Of about 120,000 clones listed, about 87% are singletons. Sample: blood. The origin of the receptors is a man aged 55 to 70 in good health. Each CDR3 is given with its conserved first and last residue. D genes are given only for firm matches. Clone size is shown for a subset of rows, as once, few, many or a class of expanded clone.

V gene: TRBV15; J gene: TRBJ2-1; clone size: once; D gene: .; CDR3 DNA: TGTGCCACCAGCAGGCCAACAGGGAGAGAGCAGTTCTTC; CDR3 protein: CATSRPTGREQFF
V gene: TRBV5-6; J gene: TRBJ1-6; clone size: .; D gene: .; CDR3 DNA: TGTGCCAGCAGCCTGGCACCCCTTATCAATTCACCCCTCCACTTT; CDR3 protein: CASSLAPLINSPLHF
V gene: TRBV7-3; J gene: TRBJ1-6; clone size: few; D gene: TRBD1; CDR3 DNA: TGTGCCAGCAGTCGGGACAGAAATTCACCCCTCCACTTT; CDR3 protein: CASSRDRNSPLHF
V gene: TRBV12-3/TRBV12-4; J gene: TRBJ1-2; clone size: .; D gene: .; CDR3 DNA: TGTGCCAGCAGGGCGACAGATGGCTACACCTTC; CDR3 protein: CASRATDGYTF
V gene: TRBV28; J gene: TRBJ1-4; clone size: once; D gene: TRBD1; CDR3 DNA: TGTGCCAGCAGTCCCTCCGCCGGGACAGGGTTTAATGAAAAACTGTTTTTT; CDR3 protein: CASSPSAGTGFNEKLFF
V gene: TRBV2; J gene: TRBJ2-3; clone size: .; D gene: TRBD2; CDR3 DNA: TGTGCCAGCACGGGGCGGGGGGGCGATACGCAGTATTTT; CDR3 protein: CASTGRGGDTQYF
V gene: TRBV2; J gene: TRBJ1-5; clone size: .; D gene: .; CDR3 DNA: TGTGCCAGCAGTGAATCGGCAGGGCTACTGCAGCCCCAGCATTTT; CDR3 protein: CASSESAGLLQPQHF
V gene: TRBV27; J gene: TRBJ1-6; clone size: .; D gene: .; CDR3 DNA: TGTGCCAGCAGTTTTCAGCGGGGGACCAATTCACCCCTCCACTTT; CDR3 protein: CASSFQRGTNSPLHF
V gene: TRBV3-1/TRBV3-2; J gene: TRBJ1-6; clone size: few; D gene: .; CDR3 DNA: TGTGCCAGCAGCCACCCCCAGCGAACTAATTCACCCCTCCACTTT; CDR3 protein: CASSHPQRTNSPLHF
V gene: TRBV2; J gene: TRBJ2-7; clone size: .; D gene: TRBD1; CDR3 DNA: TGTGCCAGCAGCCGGGACAGGGGTTACGAGCAGTACTTC; CDR3 protein: CASSRDRGYEQYF
V gene: TRBV30; J gene: TRBJ1-2; clone size: .; D gene: .; CDR3 DNA: TGTGCCTGGAGTCCCCGCCCCAACCTTAACTATGGCTACACCTTC; CDR3 protein: CAWSPRPNLNYGYTF
V gene: TRBV24-1; J gene: TRBJ1-1; clone size: .; D gene: .; CDR3 DNA: TGTGCCACCAGTGATTTGGTGGACACCTTCGTATTATACTTT; CDR3 protein: CATSDLVDTFVLYF
V gene: TRBV6-5; J gene: TRBJ2-7; clone size: .; D gene: .; CDR3 DNA: TGTGCCAGTCAGACCGGGACCACGGAGGGAACCGAGCAGTACTTC; CDR3 protein: CASQTGTTEGTEQYF
V gene: TRBV27; J gene: TRBJ1-2; clone size: .; D gene: TRBD1; CDR3 DNA: TGTGCCAGCAGTTCACCGGACAGGGTTAACTATGGCTACACCTTC; CDR3 protein: CASSSPDRVNYGYTF
V gene: TRBV24-1; J gene: TRBJ2-3; clone size: once; D gene: .; CDR3 DNA: TGTGCCACCAGTAAGGGGGTTAGCACAGATACGCAGTATTTT; CDR3 protein: CATSKGVSTDTQYF
V gene: TRBV9; J gene: TRBJ2-7; clone size: .; D gene: .; CDR3 DNA: TGTGCCAGCAGCGTAGAATCGACTACCCCAGCAACATCCTACGAGCAGTACTTC; CDR3 protein: CASSVESTTPATSYEQYF
V gene: TRBV5-1; J gene: TRBJ2-5; clone size: .; D gene: TRBD2; CDR3 DNA: TGCGCCAGCAGCTTCGGGCTAGCGGGGGCCGGGGAGGAGACCCAGTACTTC; CDR3 protein: CASSFGLAGAGEETQYF
V gene: TRBV19; J gene: TRBJ2-2; clone size: few; D gene: .; CDR3 DNA: TGTGCCACTCCCTCTCGTAAGGGATCCTCAGCCGGGGAGCTGTTTTTT; CDR3 protein: CATPSRKGSSAGELFF
V gene: TRBV6-1; J gene: TRBJ1-2; clone size: once; D gene: TRBD1; CDR3 DNA: TGTGCCAGCCGTGGGACAGGCAGACTGTCGGGCTATGGCTACACCTTC; CDR3 protein: CASRGTGRLSGYGYTF
V gene: TRBV7-2; J gene: TRBJ1-3; clone size: .; D gene: .; CDR3 DNA: TGTGCCAGCAGCCCTGAGTGGTCAGGAAACACCATATATTTT; CDR3 protein: CASSPEWSGNTIYF
V gene: TRBV5-1; J gene: TRBJ1-1; clone size: few; D gene: .; CDR3 DNA: TGCGCCAGCAGCTTGTTGGTGAACACTGAAGCTTTCTTT; CDR3 protein: CASSLLVNTEAFF
V gene: TRBV7-2; J gene: TRBJ2-5; clone size: once; D gene: .; CDR3 DNA: TGTGCCAGCAGCTGGGGGAAATTCTACCAAGAGACCCAGTACTTC; CDR3 protein: CASSWGKFYQETQYF
V gene: TRBV7-9; J gene: TRBJ1-1; clone size: .; D gene: .; CDR3 DNA: TGTGCCAGCAGCTTAGTTTTTAAGGACAAGGGGGCTTTCTTT; CDR3 protein: CASSLVFKDKGAFF
V gene: TRBV30; J gene: TRBJ1-1; clone size: .; D gene: .; CDR3 DNA: TGTGCCTGGAGTTACGTAGGGAACACTGAAGCTTTCTTT; CDR3 protein: CAWSYVGNTEAFF
V gene: TRBV5-6; J gene: TRBJ1-2; clone size: .; D gene: .; CDR3 DNA: TGTGCCAGCAGCTTCGCTTCTTCCTACACCTTC; CDR3 protein: CASSFASSYTF
V gene: TRBV5-1; J gene: TRBJ2-3; clone size: .; D gene: .; CDR3 DNA: TGCGCCAGCAGCTTGTGGGGGTCAGGTGCAGATACGCAGTATTTT; CDR3 protein: CASSLWGSGADTQYF
V gene: TRBV5-4; J gene: TRBJ2-1; clone size: .; D gene: .; CDR3 DNA: TGTGCCAGCAGCTCCCGGACAGCGGACAGCCTCAATGAGCAGTTCTTC; CDR3 protein: CASSSRTADSLNEQFF
V gene: TRBV13; J gene: TRBJ2-3; clone size: .; D gene: TRBD2; CDR3 DNA: TGTGCCAGCAGCTGGCTAGCGGGGAAGGATATCACAGATACGCAGTATTTT; CDR3 protein: CASSWLAGKDITDTQYF
V gene: TRBV6-2/TRBV6-3; J gene: TRBJ2-3; clone size: .; D gene: TRBD1; CDR3 DNA: TGTGCCAGCAGTTACACCCGACAGGGCCCTAGCACAGATACGCAGTATTTT; CDR3 protein: CASSYTRQGPSTDTQYF
V gene: TRBV3-1/TRBV3-2; J gene: TRBJ1-6; clone size: .; D gene: TRBD1; CDR3 DNA: TGTGCCAGCAGCCAAGAAGGGACAGCTTATAATTCACCCCTCCACTTT; CDR3 protein: CASSQEGTAYNSPLHF
V gene: TRBV28; J gene: TRBJ2-3; clone size: .; D gene: TRBD2; CDR3 DNA: TGTGCCAGCAGTTCCTCCGGGACTAACGGCGGTACGCAGTATTTT; CDR3 protein: CASSSSGTNGGTQYF
V gene: TRBV5-1; J gene: TRBJ2-5; clone size: .; D gene: TRBD1; CDR3 DNA: TGCGCCAGCAGCATGACAGGGTTCGGAGAGACCCAGTACTTC; CDR3 protein: CASSMTGFGETQYF
V gene: TRBV28; J gene: TRBJ1-6; clone size: .; D gene: .; CDR3 DNA: TGTGCCAGCAGTTCCCAGTCACCCCTCCACTTT; CDR3 protein: CASSSQSPLHF
V gene: TRBV6-5; J gene: TRBJ1-5; clone size: .; D gene: TRBD1; CDR3 DNA: TGTGCCAGCAGCGGGACAGGGAGCAATCAGCCCCAGCATTTT; CDR3 protein: CASSGTGSNQPQHF
V gene: TRBV5-1; J gene: TRBJ1-1; clone size: .; D gene: .; CDR3 DNA: TGCGCCAGCAGCTTGACAGGCATGAACACTGAAGCTTTCTTT; CDR3 protein: CASSLTGMNTEAFF
V gene: TRBV30; J gene: TRBJ1-4; clone size: .; D gene: .; CDR3 DNA: TGTGCCTGGAGTGGGGGGAGAGTAACTAATGAAAAACTGTTTTTT; CDR3 protein: CAWSGGRVTNEKLFF
V gene: TRBV28; J gene: TRBJ1-4; clone size: .; D gene: TRBD1; CDR3 DNA: TGTGCCAGCACTACCCCCGGACAGGGGATAACTAATGAAAAACTGTTTTTT; CDR3 protein: CASTTPGQGITNEKLFF
V gene: TRBV19; J gene: TRBJ1-2; clone size: once; D gene: .; CDR3 DNA: TGTGCCAGTAAGGAAGGGACTGCCTTTAACTATGGCTACACCTTC; CDR3 protein: CASKEGTAFNYGYTF
V gene: TRBV5-1; J gene: TRBJ1-6; clone size: once; D gene: TRBD1; CDR3 DNA: TGCGCCAGCAGCTTTGGACAGGCCTATCAACCCCTCCACTTT; CDR3 protein: CASSFGQAYQPLHF
V gene: TRBV7-2; J gene: TRBJ2-2; clone size: .; D gene: TRBD2; CDR3 DNA: TGTGCCAGCAGCTTAGTGGGGGGGGCCGGGGAGCTGTTTTTT; CDR3 protein: CASSLVGGAGELFF